This T cell receptor (beta chain) was retrieved from a study of blood T cell repertoires in COVID-19. Study at large: The United States, Italy and Spain provided the acute and convalescent COVID-19 samples. T cells, B-cell-depleted T cells, or PBMCs provided the cDNA or gDNA that served as material.

Authors' analysis steps: Reference gene primers were amplified, and this amplification served to estimate nucleated cell counts. Produced via immunoSEQ multiplex PCR; TCRdb's table is partial and in-frame only. V and J calls plus clone size are reproduced from that table; the DNA served to infer D and trimming. The sample has about 190,000 clones, more than 75% seen once. This clone was found a few times. Germline loops: CDR1 LGHNT, CDR2 FRNRAP. The CDR3 sequence is 15 residues long. The trim removed 1 base at V and 9 bases at J, leaving 4 bases unmatched. The chain combines TRBV12-5 with TRBJ1-6, with TRBD1 matching over 9 bases. The sequence came from a man between 40 and 49 years old with active or convalescent COVID-19. Sequenced: peripheral blood. The CDR3, as DNA: TGTGCTAGTGGTTTGGGCGGGACAGGGAGTTCACCCCTCCACTTT. As protein: CASGLGGTGSSPLHF.